One TCR beta chain is described in this entry. The antigen remains undetermined. The CDR3 covers 11 residues. CDR1 and CDR2 (germline): LGHNA, YNFKEQ. Trimming pared 8 bases from V and 11 bases from J, leaving 12 bases between. One entry per CDR3 protein, called by TCRdb with MiXCR from the reads. The sample contains hundreds of thousands of distinct CDR3 sequences, about 30% of which appear only once. This specimen belongs to a study of T cell repertoires in cytomegalovirus infection. Study context: Selected CMV epitopes included recently identified HLA-C-restricted ones as well as well-studied HLA-B-restricted ones. Shared public TCR beta signatures pointed to both CMV infection and a matching HLA type.

Points from the study as a whole: Carriers of CMV plus the relevant HLA were identified by cumulative public TCR beta family frequency. CMV-specific TCR beta clonotypes restricted by HLA-C dominated the ex vivo response.

The receptor's source is a human donor in good health (CMV status not recorded). Some clones in this sample may be carry-over from other donors' samples. Sequencing used cultured CD8+ T cells from PBMCs, obtained from culture after CMV antigen stimulation. The rearrangement links TRBV4-2 to TRBJ2-2, with D hard to call. CDR3 DNA: TGTGCCAGCGGAGAATGGCGCGAGCTGTTTTTT. Its translation is CASGEWRELFF.